This entry describes one TCR beta chain. Its antigen is unknown. The assay was immunoSEQ multiplex PCR, and TCRdb's table has in-frame clones only and misses some. The table records about 46,000 clones, about 91% of them present only once. The data derive from a study of memory CD8 T cells in hepatitis C reinfection. Study-level background: A couple of donors cleared primary HCV but became chronic after reinfection. Late or post reinfection samples were taken 12 to 24 weeks after detection. Notes on the study in general: Conclusions on public clonotypes and secondary clearance were not definitive with a handful of donors.

Time point noted: late/post reinfection, 12 to 24 weeks after detection. TCR sequencing was done directly ex vivo on sorted cells, without expansion in vitro. V lost 2 bases and J 6 bases, leaving 9 bases between the germline ends. Per germline, CDR1 MNHEY and CDR2 SMNVEV (reference sequence). CDR3 length equals 13 residues. This receptor was identified in a man between 18 and 29 years old with hepatitis C virus infection. The V and J genes are TRBV27 and TRBJ2-3; no firm D call. Sequencing input: naive CD8+ T cells sorted from blood. The CDR3: CASSLSIRDTQYF. The CDR3 DNA reads as TGTGCCAGCAGTTTAAGCATTCGGGATACGCAGTATTTT.